This T cell receptor beta chain was observed in a study of T-cell reconstitution after alpha-beta-depleted transplantation in children. The library targeted TCRbeta and was prepared with unique molecular identifiers. TCRdb re-called the PCR reads with MiXCR, one entry per CDR3 protein. Of 500,000 to 750,000 distinct CDR3 sequences listed, 10% to 15% are singletons. The germline V gene has CDR1 SGHRS and CDR2 YFSETQ. Trimming removed 4 bases at V and 15 bases at J, with 29 bases between. This CDR3 region has 16 residues. A few counts support this clonotype. The chain combines TRBV5-1 with TRBJ2-1; D possibly matches TRBD1 or TRBD2 (5 bases each). This specimen consisted of PBMCs, mostly from graft donor cells, obtained 360 days after TCRalphabeta/CD19-depleted stem cell transplant. The source of this sequence is a male patient between 10 and 17 years old who had a stem cell transplant for acute myeloid leukemia, so the T cells may come from the graft donor. CDR3 region: CASSPNRDPAAPVPFF. CDR3 DNA: TGCGCCAGCAGCCCTAACCGGGACCCGGCGGCCCCGGTTCCGTTCTTC.